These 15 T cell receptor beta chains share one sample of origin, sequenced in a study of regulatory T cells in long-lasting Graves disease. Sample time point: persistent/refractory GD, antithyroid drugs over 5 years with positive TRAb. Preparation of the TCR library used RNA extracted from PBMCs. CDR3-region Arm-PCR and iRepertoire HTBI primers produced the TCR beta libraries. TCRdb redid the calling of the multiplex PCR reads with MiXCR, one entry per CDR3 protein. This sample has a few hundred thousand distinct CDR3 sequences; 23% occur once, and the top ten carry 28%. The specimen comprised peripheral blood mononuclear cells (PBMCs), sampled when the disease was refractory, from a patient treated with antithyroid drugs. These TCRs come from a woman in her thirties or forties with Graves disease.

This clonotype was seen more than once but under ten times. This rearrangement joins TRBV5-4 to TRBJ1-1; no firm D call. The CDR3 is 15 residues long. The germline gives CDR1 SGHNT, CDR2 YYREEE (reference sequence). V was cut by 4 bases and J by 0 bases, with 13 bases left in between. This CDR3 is CASSPDPFMNTEAFF. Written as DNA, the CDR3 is TGTGCCAGCAGCCCGGACCCTTTTATGAACACTGAAGCTTTCTTT.

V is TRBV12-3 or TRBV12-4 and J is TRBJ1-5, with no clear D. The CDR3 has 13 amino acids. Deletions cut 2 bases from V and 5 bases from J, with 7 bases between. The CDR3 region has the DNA TGTGCCAGCAGTTTAAGGAATCATCAGCCCCAGCATTTT. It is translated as CASSLRNHQPQHF.

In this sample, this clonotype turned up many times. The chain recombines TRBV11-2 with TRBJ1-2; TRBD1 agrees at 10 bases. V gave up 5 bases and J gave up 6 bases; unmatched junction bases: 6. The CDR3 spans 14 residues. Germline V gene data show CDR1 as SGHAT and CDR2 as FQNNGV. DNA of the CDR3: TGTGCCAGCAGCCCCCAAGGGACAGGGGATGGCTACACCTTC. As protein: CASSPQGTGDGYTF.

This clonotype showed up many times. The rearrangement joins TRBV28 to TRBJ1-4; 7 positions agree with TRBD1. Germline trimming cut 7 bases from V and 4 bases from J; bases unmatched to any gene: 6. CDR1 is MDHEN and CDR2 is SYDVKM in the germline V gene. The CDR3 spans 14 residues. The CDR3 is CASNTGQFNEKLFF. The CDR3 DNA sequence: TGTGCCAGCAACACGGGACAGTTTAATGAAAAACTGTTTTTT.

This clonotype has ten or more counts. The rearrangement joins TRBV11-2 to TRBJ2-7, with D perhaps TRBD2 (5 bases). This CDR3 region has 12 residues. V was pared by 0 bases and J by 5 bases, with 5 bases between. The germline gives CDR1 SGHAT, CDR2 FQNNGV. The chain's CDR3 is CASSLERDEQYF. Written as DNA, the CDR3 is TGTGCCAGCAGCTTAGAGCGGGACGAGCAGTACTTC.

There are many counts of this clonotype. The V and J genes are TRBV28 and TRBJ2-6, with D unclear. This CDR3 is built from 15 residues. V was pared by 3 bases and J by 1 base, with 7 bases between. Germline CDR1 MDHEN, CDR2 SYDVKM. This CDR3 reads CASSFEGSGANVLTF. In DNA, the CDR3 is TGTGCCAGCAGTTTCGAAGGGTCTGGGGCCAACGTCCTGACTTTC. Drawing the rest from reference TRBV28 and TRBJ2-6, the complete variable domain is DVKVTQSSRYLVKRTGEKVFLECVQDMDHENMFWYRQDPGLGLRLIYFSYDVKMKEKGDIPEGYSVSREKKERFSLILESASTNQTSMYLCASSFEGSGANVLTFGAGSRLTVL.

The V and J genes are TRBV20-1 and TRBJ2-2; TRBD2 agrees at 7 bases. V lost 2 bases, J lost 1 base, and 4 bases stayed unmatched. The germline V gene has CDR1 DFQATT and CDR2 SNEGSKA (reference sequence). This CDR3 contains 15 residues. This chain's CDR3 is CSARKAGLNTGELFF. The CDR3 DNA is TGCAGTGCTAGAAAAGCGGGGTTGAACACCGGGGAGCTGTTTTTT.

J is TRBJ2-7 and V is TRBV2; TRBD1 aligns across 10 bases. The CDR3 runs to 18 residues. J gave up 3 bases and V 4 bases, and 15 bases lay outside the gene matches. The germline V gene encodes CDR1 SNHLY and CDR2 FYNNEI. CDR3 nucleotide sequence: TGTGCCAGCAGTGGCTCCCGGGACAGGGGTAAAGAGGGCTACGAGCAGTACTTC. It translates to CASSGSRDRGKEGYEQYF.

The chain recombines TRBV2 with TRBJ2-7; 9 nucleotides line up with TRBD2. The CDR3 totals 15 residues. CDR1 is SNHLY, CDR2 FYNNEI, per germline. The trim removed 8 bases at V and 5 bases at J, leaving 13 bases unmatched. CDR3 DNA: TGTGCCAGCTCATCCGTGGCGGGAGGGGGCCACGAGCAGTACTTC. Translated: CASSSVAGGGHEQYF.

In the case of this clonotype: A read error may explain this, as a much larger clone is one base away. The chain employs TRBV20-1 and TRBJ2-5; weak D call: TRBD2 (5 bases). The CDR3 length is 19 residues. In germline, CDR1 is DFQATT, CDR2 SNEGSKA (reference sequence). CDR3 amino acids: CSTRGSGHSGSPWGETQYF. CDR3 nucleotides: TGCAGTACTAGAGGGTCAGGCCACAGTGGGAGCCCCTGGGGAGAGACCCAGTACTTC.

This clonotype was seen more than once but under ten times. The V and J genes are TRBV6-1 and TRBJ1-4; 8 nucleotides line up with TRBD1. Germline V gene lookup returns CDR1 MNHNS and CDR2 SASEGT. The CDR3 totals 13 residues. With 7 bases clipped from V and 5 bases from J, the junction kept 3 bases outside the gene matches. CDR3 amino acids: CASIQGANEKLFF. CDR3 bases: TGTGCCAGCATTCAGGGGGCGAATGAAAAACTGTTTTTT.

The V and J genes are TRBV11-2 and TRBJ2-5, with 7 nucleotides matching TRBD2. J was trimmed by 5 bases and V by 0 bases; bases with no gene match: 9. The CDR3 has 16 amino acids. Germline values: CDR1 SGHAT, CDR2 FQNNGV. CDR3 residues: CASSLEGGGSGETQYF. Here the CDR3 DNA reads TGTGCCAGCAGCTTAGAGGGCGGCGGGAGTGGTGAGACCCAGTACTTC.

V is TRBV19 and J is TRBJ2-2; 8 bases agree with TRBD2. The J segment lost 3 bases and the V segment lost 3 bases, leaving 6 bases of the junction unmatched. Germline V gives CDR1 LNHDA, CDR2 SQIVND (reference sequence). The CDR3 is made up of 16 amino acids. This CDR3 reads CASSIFQRGYTGELFF. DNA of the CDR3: TGTGCCAGTAGTATTTTCCAGCGGGGGTACACCGGGGAGCTGTTTTTT.

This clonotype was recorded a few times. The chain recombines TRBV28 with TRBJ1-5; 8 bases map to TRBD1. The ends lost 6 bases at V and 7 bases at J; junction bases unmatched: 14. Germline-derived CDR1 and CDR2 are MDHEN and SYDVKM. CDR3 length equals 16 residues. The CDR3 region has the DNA TGTGCCAGCAGACTTAGGACAGGGAGGTTAGACCAGCCCCAGCATTTT. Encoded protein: CASRLRTGRLDQPQHF.

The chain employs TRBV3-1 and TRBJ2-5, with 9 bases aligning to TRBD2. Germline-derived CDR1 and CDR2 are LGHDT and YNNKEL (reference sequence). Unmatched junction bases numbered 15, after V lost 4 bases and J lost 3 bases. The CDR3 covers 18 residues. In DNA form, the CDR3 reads TGTGCCAGCAGCCGAGAAGTCCTCCTATTAGCGGGAGAAGAGACCCAGTACTTC. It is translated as CASSREVLLLAGEETQYF.